The clone carrying this T cell receptor (beta chain) was seen many times. Its antigen is not known. The data stem from a study of early T cells in non-severe SARS-CoV-2 infection. Whole-study context: Sequencing used unsorted whole-blood bulk RNA, so chains lack pairing. General study findings and limits: Matching results from VDJdb favored anti-spike CD8 responses, leaving private and CD4 specificities undetected.

Unique molecular identifier tags were affixed to discrete cDNA molecules. From the 5' RACE reads, TCRdb called clonotypes with MiXCR, one entry per CDR3 protein. The data hold about 28,000 distinct CDR3 sequences, with around 6.1% observed a single time. Germline CDR1 reads MDHEN; CDR2 reads SYDVKM. Trimming pared 5 bases from V and 6 bases from J, leaving 14 bases between. This CDR3 region has 14 residues. The chain recombines TRBV28 with TRBJ1-5, with D possibly being TRBD1 (6 bases). The sequence came from an adult who was a healthcare worker with PCR-confirmed SARS-CoV-2 infection or an uninfected control (not recorded which). Here the sequenced sample was whole blood, taken at baseline. CDR3 sequence reads: CASSSTGTSQPQHF. Written as DNA, the CDR3 is TGTGCCAGCAGTAGCACAGGGACAAGTCAGCCCCAGCATTTT.